One and the same sample provided the 9 T cell receptor beta chains below, sequenced in a study of post-analysis software for immune sequencing data. For these TCRs, the target antigens are not known. Unique molecular identifiers had been added to the TCR beta cDNA libraries. TCRdb processed the PCR reads anew with MiXCR; each CDR3 protein has one entry. The table records roughly 540,000 distinct CDR3 sequences, 34% of them present only once. Findings of the study overall: Five TRBV segments (TRBV5-6, TRBV5-1 and TRBV20-1 among them) occurred more frequently in patients than in controls.

Sequenced sample: blood. The receptors were sampled from a girl between 2 and 17 years old with multiple sclerosis.

V is TRBV20-1 and J is TRBJ1-4, with D possibly being TRBD1 (5 bases). V was trimmed by 3 bases and J by 5 bases, leaving 13 bases between them. Looked up from germline, CDR1 is DFQATT and CDR2 is SNEGSKA (reference sequence). The CDR3 runs to 14 residues. The CDR3 loop is CSARATEANEKLFF. The CDR3, as DNA: TGCAGTGCTAGGGCGACAGAAGCAAATGAAAAACTGTTTTTT.

The chain joins TRBV5-1 to TRBJ1-2; D is undetermined. There are 13 residues in the CDR3. V dropped 2 bases and J dropped 5 bases, with 10 bases sitting between them. Germline CDR1 reads SGHRS; CDR2 reads YFSETQ. CDR3 region: CASSFQAEYGYTF. The DNA for the CDR3 is TGCGCCAGCAGCTTCCAGGCCGAGTATGGCTACACCTTC.

This clonotype occurred a few times. The chain uses TRBV29-1 and TRBJ2-1; 9 bases align to TRBD2. This CDR3 comprises 16 residues. Losses at the gene ends were 6 bases for V and 0 bases for J; bases not matched to a gene: 9. Germline CDR1 is SQVTM and CDR2 is ANQGSEA. CDR3 in DNA: TGCAGCGTGAGAGCGGGGGGCGTCCTCTCCTACAATGAGCAGTTCTTC. Protein sequence: CSVRAGGVLSYNEQFF.

This clonotype was detected only once. This chain links TRBV20-1 with TRBJ1-4; no clear D gene. Trimming left V 3 bases short and J 1 base short, with 6 bases between. From germline, CDR1 is DFQATT and CDR2 SNEGSKA (reference sequence). The CDR3 is 13 residues long. CDR3 protein: CSARRQTNEKLFF. The DNA of the CDR3 is TGCAGTGCTAGGAGGCAAACTAATGAAAAACTGTTTTTT.

In its sample, this clonotype was seen a few times. This chain links TRBV20-1 with TRBJ2-7, with D perhaps TRBD1 (5 bases). CDR3 size: 12 residues. V was trimmed by 0 bases and J by 6 bases, leaving 9 bases between them. Germline V gene sequence: CDR1 DFQATT, CDR2 SNEGSKA (reference sequence). CDR3 region: CSARDDSLEQYF. For the CDR3, the DNA is TGCAGTGCTAGAGATGACAGTCTCGAGCAGTACTTC.

This clonotype was seen more than once but under ten times. The chain employs TRBV6-6 and TRBJ2-3; D is perhaps TRBD1 (5 bases). CDR3 size: 15 residues. V lost 4 bases and J lost 2, with 13 bases in between. Germline CDR1 reads MNHNY; CDR2 reads SVGAGI (reference sequence). The CDR3 sequence: CASSSQGAVTDTQYF. CDR3 DNA sequence: TGTGCCAGCAGTTCTCAAGGGGCTGTCACAGATACGCAGTATTTT.

Remarks on this clonotype: At one end the junction does not follow the germline gene, possibly because of a read error. This chain links TRBV5-1 with TRBJ2-7; D may match TRBD1 or TRBD2 (5 bases each). The CDR3 is 15 amino acids. Germline values: CDR1 SGHRS, CDR2 YFSETQ. The CDR3 DNA is TGCGCCAGCAGCTTGGCCTGGGGGTCGGGCTACGGGCAGTACTTC. This encodes CASSLAWGSGYGQYF.

This clonotype was seen a few times. The V and J genes are TRBV5-5 and TRBJ2-7; D is undetermined. The CDR3 has 13 amino acids. The V end lost 4 bases, the J end lost 2 bases, and 10 bases lay between the germline ends. Germline assignment: CDR1 SGHKS and CDR2 YYEKEE (reference sequence). In nucleotides, the CDR3 is TGTGCCAGCAGCGCAGCACCGCCCTACGAGCAGTACTTC. This gives the protein CASSAAPPYEQYF.

The chain is built from TRBV7-2 and TRBJ2-5, with D possibly TRBD2 on 5 matching bases. V gave up 4 bases and J gave up 1 base, with 10 bases separating them. The CDR3 is 14 residues long. In germline, CDR1 is SGHTA, CDR2 FQGNSA. The CDR3 bases are TGTGCCAGCAGCTCCGCGGGCCGCCAAGAGACCCAGTACTTC. This translates into CASSSAGRQETQYF. The full variable domain, rest sourced from reference TRBV7-2 and TRBJ2-5, is GAGVSQSPSNKVTEKGKDVELRCDPISGHTALYWYRQSLGQGLEFLIYFQGNSAPDKSGLPSDRFSAERTGGSVSTLTIQRTQQEDSAVYLCASSSAGRQETQYFGPGTRLLVL.